The rows below give T cell receptor beta chains drawn from one sample of a study of T cell responses to AZD1222 COVID-19 vaccine. Assay: immunoSEQ multiplex PCR; the TCRdb copy retains only in-frame clones and omits some. The sample gives about 120,000 clones, over 75% of which show up once; 20% to 25% is in the top ten. This material consisted of peripheral blood, taken on day 0 of AZD1222 vaccination. The source of these receptors is an adult in good health. The CDR3 runs from the conserved cysteine through the conserved F or W. A D gene is named only where the DNA matches it firmly. Clone size is stated in some rows and not others, as once, few, many or a class when expanded.

>-|TRBD1|TRBV7-9|TRBJ2-7
TGTGCCAGCAGCTTAGGTTACCCGGGACAGCCCTACGAGCAGTACTTC
CASSLGYPGQPYEQYF
>-|TRBD1|TRBV19|TRBJ2-7
TGTGCCAGTAGTATAGTGACAGGGAATGAGCAGTACTTC
CASSIVTGNEQYF
>-|TRBD1|TRBV20-1|TRBJ1-2
TGCAGTGCTTCCCAGGGACAGGGCTACACCTTC
CSASQGQGYTF
>-|-|TRBV5-1|TRBJ1-2
TGCGCCAGCAGCTCCGGTGGAGGTTACTACACCTTC
CASSSGGGYYTF
>many|-|TRBV5-1|TRBJ1-2
TGCGCCAGCAGCCCTTATTTGGGAGAGGGCTACACCTTC
CASSPYLGEGYTF
>-|-|TRBV6-5|TRBJ1-2
TGTGCCAGCAGCTCACGCGGGGCGAGGGATGGCTACACCTTC
CASSSRGARDGYTF
>-|-|TRBV6-5|TRBJ1-4
TGTGCCAGCAGTTACCTCGGTAGTGAAAAACTGTTTTTT
CASSYLGSEKLFF
>-|-|TRBV7-9|TRBJ1-3
TGTGCCAGCAGCCAAGACGCAAGGTTTTACTCTGGAAACACCATATATTTT
CASSQDARFYSGNTIYF
>once|-|TRBV21-1|TRBJ1-5
TGTGCCAGCAGCAATGGGGGGCGTCAGCCCCAGCATTTT
CASSNGGRQPQHF
>-|-|TRBV10-3|TRBJ2-3
TGTGCCATCAGTGCATTGTCAGATACGCAGTATTTT
CAISALSDTQYF
>-|TRBD1|TRBV11-2|TRBJ2-7
TGTGCCAGCAGCTTGGACAGGGTCTACGAGCAGTACTTC
CASSLDRVYEQYF
>-|TRBD1|TRBV18|TRBJ2-1
TGTGCCAGCTCACCGTTTGTGACAGGGGGAGCCGTATACAATGAGCAGTTCTTC
CASSPFVTGGAVYNEQFF
>-|-|TRBV3-1/TRBV3-2|TRBJ2-2
TGTGCCAGCAGCCAAGGTTTGGCAGCGAGGGAGCTGTTTTTT
CASSQGLAARELFF
>-|-|TRBV6-2/TRBV6-3|TRBJ1-5
TGTGCCAGCAGCTTCCGGGGCCACAATCAGCCCCAGCATTTT
CASSFRGHNQPQHF
>-|TRBD1|TRBV2|TRBJ1-5
TGTGCCAGCAGTGGGGGGGACAGTAATCAGCCCCAGCATTTT
CASSGGDSNQPQHF
>-|-|TRBV11-2|TRBJ1-6
TGTGCCAGCAGCTTAGATAGGATGGCAGTCCACCACTTT
CASSLDRMAVHHF
>-|TRBD2|TRBV9|TRBJ2-1
TGTGCCAGCAGCGTAGAGGCTAGCGGGGGCCGTCCCGGGGATGAGCAGTTCTTC
CASSVEASGGRPGDEQFF
>-|TRBD2|TRBV4-1|TRBJ2-1
TGCGCCAGCAGCCAAACCTTGCGGGGGGCCTACAATGAGCAGTTCTTC
CASSQTLRGAYNEQFF
>few|-|TRBV19|TRBJ2-1
TGTGCCAGTAGTATAGGAGCCCAAATGTCGGATGAGCAGTTCTTC
CASSIGAQMSDEQFF
>-|TRBD2|TRBV11-2|TRBJ2-2
TGTGCCAGCAGCTTCGGAGCGGGGGGAATCGGGGAGCTGTTTTTT
CASSFGAGGIGELFF
>-|-|TRBV2|TRBJ1-1
TGTGCCAGCAGTCGTCAAGGGGTCGAGAACACTGAAGCTTTCTTT
CASSRQGVENTEAFF
>-|TRBD1|TRBV2|TRBJ1-2
TGTGCCAGCAGCCCCCAGGGGGCATCTGATGGCTACACCTTC
CASSPQGASDGYTF
>-|-|TRBV2|TRBJ1-2
TGTGCCAGCGCCAACTATGGCTACACCTTC
CASANYGYTF
>-|-|TRBV7-9|TRBJ2-3
TGTGCCAGCAGCCATTTGGGGGGGCGGACAGATACGCAGTATTTT
CASSHLGGRTDTQYF
>-|-|TRBV6-2/TRBV6-3|TRBJ1-2
TGTGCCAGCAGTTACTCGAGACCAGGGGGCTACACCTTC
CASSYSRPGGYTF
>-|-|TRBV3-1/TRBV3-2|TRBJ1-3
TGTGCCAGCAGCCAACTCGGAAACACCATATATTTT
CASSQLGNTIYF
>once|-|TRBV7-2|TRBJ1-6
TGTGCCAGCAGCTTCCAGGGGAGGAATTCACCCCTCCACTTT
CASSFQGRNSPLHF
>-|TRBD1|TRBV4-1|TRBJ1-4
TGCGCCAGCAGCCGGGGGGACAGGGATGGTGAAAAACTGTTTTTT
CASSRGDRDGEKLFF
>-|-|TRBV28|TRBJ2-7
TGTGCCAGCTTAAAACGAGTAGGGTTTGACGAGCAGTACTTC
CASLKRVGFDEQYF
>few|-|TRBV28|TRBJ1-5
TGTGCCAGCTCAGGGGTGGTTGAGCCCCAGCATTTT
CASSGVVEPQHF
>-|TRBD1|TRBV7-6|TRBJ1-1
TGTGCCAGCAGCTTATCATCAGGGGGCAACACTGAAGCTTTCTTT
CASSLSSGGNTEAFF
>-|-|TRBV25-1|TRBJ2-7
TGTGCCAGCCGTGGGGTCTACGAGCAGTACTTC
CASRGVYEQYF
>-|-|TRBV3-1/TRBV3-2|TRBJ2-1
TGTGCCAGCAGCCAAGTCAGGGCAGGCGCTACAAGACACAATGAGCAGTTCTTC
CASSQVRAGATRHNEQFF
>-|-|TRBV5-6|TRBJ2-3
TGTGCCAGCAGCTTTGTCCCACGGGGGACAGATACGCAGTATTTT
CASSFVPRGTDTQYF
>-|-|TRBV21-1|TRBJ2-2
TGTGCCAGCCGGGCGGGGGGGCTTTTAGACACCGGGGAGCTGTTTTTT
CASRAGGLLDTGELFF
>-|TRBD1|TRBV15|TRBJ1-2
TGTGCCGCAGGACAGGGAGCTAACTATGGCTACACCTTC
CAAGQGANYGYTF
>-|-|TRBV20-1|TRBJ2-5
TGCAGTGCCCCCAGAGGGCCCCAGTACTTC
CSAPRGPQYF
>-|-|TRBV30|TRBJ1-5
TGTGCCTGGAGCCCGGACGGCAATCAGCCCCAGCATTTT
CAWSPDGNQPQHF
>-|TRBD2|TRBV4-3|TRBJ2-1
TGCGCCAGCAGCCAAGATGGGCTAGCGGGATACAATGAGCAGTTCTTC
CASSQDGLAGYNEQFF
>-|-|TRBV29-1|TRBJ2-7
TGCAGCGTTGCAGACAGCGAAGCCTACGAGCAGTACTTC
CSVADSEAYEQYF
>-|-|TRBV7-2|TRBJ2-3
TGTGCCAGCAGCTTAGTGGCGGGGCAACCTACTAGCACAGATACGCAGTATTTT
CASSLVAGQPTSTDTQYF
>few|TRBD1|TRBV2|TRBJ1-4
TGTGCCAGTGAAGGGACAGCTGTATCGAAACTGTTTTTT
CASEGTAVSKLFF
>-|TRBD2|TRBV5-1|TRBJ2-3
TGCGCCAGCAGCTTGGGTCGTAGCGGGGGCACAGATACGCAGTATTTT
CASSLGRSGGTDTQYF
>-|-|TRBV3-1/TRBV3-2|TRBJ1-5
TGTGCCAGCAGCCGAGGAGGTCAGCCCCAGCATTTT
CASSRGGQPQHF
>-|-|TRBV28|TRBJ1-1
TGTGCCACCTGCTTAGTGGGGCTCACTGAAGCTTTCTTT
CATCLVGLTEAFF
>-|-|TRBV19|TRBJ1-5
TGTGCCAGTAGTATAGATATTCGCGGGGGCGGGAGCAATCAGCCCCAGCATTTT
CASSIDIRGGGSNQPQHF
>-|-|TRBV5-5|TRBJ1-5
TGTGCCAGCAGCTTGGCCTACGGGGGGCCCATTAGCAATCAGCCCCAGCATTTT
CASSLAYGGPISNQPQHF
>-|TRBD1|TRBV7-3|TRBJ2-1
TGTGCCAGCAGCTCCCGACAGGGGGCAAAAAATGAGCAGTTCTTC
CASSSRQGAKNEQFF